Listed below are T cell receptor beta chains from one sample, sequenced in a study of T cell responses to AZD1222 COVID-19 vaccine. Some clones are missing from TCRdb's copy, which holds only in-frame ones; the method was immunoSEQ multiplex PCR. The data hold approximately 270,000 clones, with about 94% observed a single time. Sequencing used peripheral blood, obtained 28 days after the second AZD1222 dose. Receptor source: an adult who received the AZD1222 COVID-19 vaccine. CDR3s include the opening cysteine and the closing phenylalanine or tryptophan. Fields, in order: CDR3 length, clone size, V gene, J gene, CDR3 protein. Rows give clone size only sometimes, using once, few, many, or a class for an expanded clone.

13	.	TRBV10-1	TRBJ2-5	CASSESVTGTQYF
14	.	TRBV24-1	TRBJ2-3	CATSDQAGTDTQYF
15	.	TRBV3-1/TRBV3-2	TRBJ1-2	CASSPGASSQYGYTF
15	.	TRBV7-2	TRBJ2-1	CASSLLSGSLNEQFF
11	.	TRBV28	TRBJ1-2	CATKALYGYTF
14	.	TRBV28	TRBJ1-3	CASSLPGGWNTIYF
15	.	TRBV30	TRBJ2-1	CAWSRLAASYNEQFF
15	.	TRBV28	TRBJ2-3	CASSSPGATPDTQYF
12	.	TRBV2	TRBJ2-7	CASKRESHEQYF
13	.	TRBV6-5	TRBJ2-3	CASTITGGDTQYF
16	once	TRBV10-1	TRBJ2-7	CASSGPGLAGPYEQYF
14	.	TRBV28	TRBJ2-3	CASSYGQGEDTQYF
18	.	TRBV3-1/TRBV3-2	TRBJ2-5	CASSQLVPSLAGIETQYF
17	.	TRBV7-9	TRBJ1-1	CASSQIRGGLMNTEAFF
15	.	TRBV5-1	TRBJ2-2	CASSPGGTNTGELFF
15	.	TRBV19	TRBJ2-2	CASSIGTGVSGELFF
11	.	TRBV13	TRBJ2-1	CASSLSNEQFF
15	.	TRBV28	TRBJ1-5	CASTPGGRANQPQHF
21	.	TRBV9	TRBJ2-1	CASSPRRDKLAATRGWNEQFF
17	once	TRBV19	TRBJ2-6	CASSIPAGGLRANVLTF
13	.	TRBV12-3/TRBV12-4	TRBJ2-1	CASTQGSYNEQFF
16	.	TRBV28	TRBJ1-4	CASSPILRRVAEKLFF
14	.	TRBV6-4	TRBJ1-5	CASSPRVGGQPQHF
11	once	TRBV11-2	TRBJ2-7	CASSSQSEQYF
15	.	TRBV10-3	TRBJ2-3	CAISTPGSSTDTQYF
11	.	TRBV7-9	TRBJ1-1	CASSQDRGAFF
13	.	TRBV7-8	TRBJ2-7	CASSLAGPYEQYF
14	.	TRBV10-2	TRBJ2-1	CASITGGKGNEQFF
16	.	TRBV6-1	TRBJ1-4	CASSEAGSLIREKLFF
15	.	TRBV6-1	TRBJ2-7	CASSEEGRVVYEQYF
15	.	TRBV28	TRBJ1-5	CASSSGGPGNQPQHF
15	.	TRBV9	TRBJ2-5	CASSVGQGARETQYF
13	.	TRBV6-2/TRBV6-3	TRBJ1-5	CASSLDTYQPQHF
14	once	TRBV5-1	TRBJ2-1	CASSLGAAQNEQFF
13	.	TRBV2	TRBJ1-2	CASSPEGNYGYTF
16	.	TRBV27	TRBJ1-1	CASSLFPGTFVSEAFF
15	.	TRBV6-6	TRBJ1-5	CASSYEQGGNQPQHF
16	once	TRBV10-3	TRBJ2-3	CAISDRGTIGTDTQYF
13	.	TRBV19	TRBJ1-2	CASSIRNGGGYTF
15	once	TRBV2	TRBJ2-1	CASSDPRRVGGGQFF
16	once	TRBV10-2	TRBJ1-5	CASRDRGLLSNQPQHF
16	.	TRBV7-9	TRBJ1-3	CASSLAKTGGGNTIYF
16	.	TRBV5-4	TRBJ2-1	CASSFRRDSPYNEQFF
13	.	TRBV18	TRBJ1-2	CASSGLPHYGYTF
18	.	TRBV27	TRBJ1-4	CASSLRLSGGQLNEKLFF
12	.	TRBV6-5	TRBJ1-1	CASRRSNTEAFF
16	.	TRBV27	TRBJ1-5	CASSLLYRGSNQPQHF
15	.	TRBV6-5	TRBJ2-1	CASSYSGQRGYEQFF
15	.	TRBV7-9	TRBJ1-1	CASSLVESGRAEAFF
14	once	TRBV9	TRBJ2-1	CASSVGLAGGEQFF
15	.	TRBV13	TRBJ2-7	CASSNPGTNAYEQYF
16	.	TRBV19	TRBJ2-3	CASSIAPQLASGTQYF
14	.	TRBV5-1	TRBJ1-1	CASSLGGTNTEAFF